This is a list of T cell receptor beta chains from one sample in a study of cytomegalovirus exposure and HLA in healthy donors. Some clones are missing from TCRdb's copy, which holds only in-frame ones; the method was immunoSEQ multiplex PCR. The sample records fewer than 70,000 clones, approximately 96% being singletons. Source material: PBMCs. These receptors all come from a man aged 18 to 30 in good health and CMV-seronegative. Both conserved end residues are part of each CDR3. A D gene is named only where the DNA matches it firmly. The size field is filled for only some rows; it gives once, few, many or a size class.

DNA	CDR3	size	V	J	D
TGTGCCACCAGCAGAGGGATTTCACTAGCGGATAACACCGGGGAGCTGTTTTTT	CATSRGISLADNTGELFF	.	TRBV15	TRBJ2-2	TRBD2
TGTGCCAGCAGCTTAGCGTTAATACAGCCCCAGCATTTT	CASSLALIQPQHF	.	TRBV11-2	TRBJ1-5	.
TGTGCCAGCAGTATGGGACTAGCGGCCTACAATGAGCAGTTCTTC	CASSMGLAAYNEQFF	once	TRBV27	TRBJ2-1	TRBD2
TGTGCCAGCAGCTTAATCCCTAGCGGGGTAGGAGGGGGCACAGATACGCAGTATTTT	CASSLIPSGVGGGTDTQYF	.	TRBV7-9	TRBJ2-3	TRBD2
TGTGCCAGCAGCCTCCGGAGGATTACAGGGGGCGGTAACTATGGCTACACCTTC	CASSLRRITGGGNYGYTF	.	TRBV5-4	TRBJ1-2	TRBD1
TGTGCCAGTTCCTTGGGAGGTGGGTTAGAGACCCAGTACTTC	CASSLGGGLETQYF	.	TRBV5-6	TRBJ2-5	.
TGCAGCGTTGACGGCGGGGGGGCCCATGAGCAGTTCTTC	CSVDGGGAHEQFF	.	TRBV29-1	TRBJ2-1	TRBD2
TGTGCCAGCAGTTTACTAGCGAGCTCCTACGAGCAGTACTTC	CASSLLASSYEQYF	.	TRBV28	TRBJ2-7	.
TGTGCCAGCACTGTCGTGAGCTCCTACGAGCAGTACTTC	CASTVVSSYEQYF	.	TRBV28	TRBJ2-7	.
TGTGCCAGCAGCTTAGCGCCCGGACAGGGTTGGACTGAAGCTTTCTTT	CASSLAPGQGWTEAFF	once	TRBV7-2	TRBJ1-1	TRBD1
TGTGCCAGCTCACCACTTACAGGGGGCGTTGGCTATGGCTACACCTTC	CASSPLTGGVGYGYTF	.	TRBV18	TRBJ1-2	TRBD1
TGTGCCAGCAGCGCGGGACAGACCCCAGAGACCCAGTACTTC	CASSAGQTPETQYF	.	TRBV7-2	TRBJ2-5	.
TGTGCCAGCAGCCAAAACACCTATGGCTACACCTTC	CASSQNTYGYTF	once	TRBV7-9	TRBJ1-2	.
TGTGCCAGCAGTGACGGTACTTTGGCGGCCCAGTACTTC	CASSDGTLAAQYF	.	TRBV2	TRBJ2-5	.
TGCGCCAGCAGCCAAGACGAGCTCCCCGTTGAGCAGTACTTC	CASSQDELPVEQYF	.	TRBV4-1	TRBJ2-7	.
TGTGCCAGCAGCGTCCGTCCCGTAAAAAAGGACAGGGCCAGGCAGGGGCTTGGCTACACCTTC	CASSVRPVKKDRARQGLGYTF	.	TRBV9	TRBJ1-2	TRBD1
TGTGCCAGCAGCGCGGGCGGGGGACAGGGGCTCTATGGCTACACCTTC	CASSAGGGQGLYGYTF	.	TRBV9	TRBJ1-2	TRBD1
TGTGCCAGCACTCCCCCGGGGGGGTTGAGAGAGCAGTACTTC	CASTPPGGLREQYF	few	TRBV6-5	TRBJ2-7	TRBD2
TGTGCCAGCAGCCTTGGGACAGGGGGCGAGCAGTACTTC	CASSLGTGGEQYF	.	TRBV7-2	TRBJ2-7	TRBD1
TGTGCCTGGAGTGGACGGAGTAACACTGAAGCTTTCTTT	CAWSGRSNTEAFF	.	TRBV30	TRBJ1-1	.
TGCGCCAGCAGCGCCGTGGGGGCCCGAGGCTACACCTTC	CASSAVGARGYTF	once	TRBV5-1	TRBJ1-2	.
TGTGCCAGCAGTTCCACCGGGAATGCGGCGTATAGCTCCTACGAGCAGTACTTC	CASSSTGNAAYSSYEQYF	.	TRBV27	TRBJ2-7	.
TGCGCCAGCAGCAGAGGGACAGTGAACACTGAAGCTTTCTTT	CASSRGTVNTEAFF	.	TRBV4-1	TRBJ1-1	TRBD1
TGTGCCAGCTCACCCCAGGGAAATAGCAATCAGCCCCAGCATTTT	CASSPQGNSNQPQHF	.	TRBV18	TRBJ1-5	.
TGCGCCAGCAGACCAGACAGGTATAGCAATCAGCCCCAGCATTTT	CASRPDRYSNQPQHF	.	TRBV5-1	TRBJ1-5	.
TGTGCCAGTAGTAAGACAGTCACCGGGGAGCTGTTTTTT	CASSKTVTGELFF	few	TRBV19	TRBJ2-2	.
TGTGCCAGCAGTTTATTAGGGACAACAAACTATGGCTACACCTTC	CASSLLGTTNYGYTF	once	TRBV28	TRBJ1-2	.
TGTGCCAGCAGCTCGACCCGGGACACCGGATTTCACTCCTACGAGCAGTACTTC	CASSSTRDTGFHSYEQYF	.	TRBV7-2	TRBJ2-7	.
TGTGCCAGCAGTAAACGGACAGGGGCCACCTACAATGAGCAGTTCTTC	CASSKRTGATYNEQFF	.	TRBV27	TRBJ2-1	TRBD1
TGTGCCAGCAGCCTCCCCTATGACGAGCAGTACTTC	CASSLPYDEQYF	.	TRBV7-2	TRBJ2-7	.
TGTGCCAGCAGCCCCGTTCGGCAAGAGACCCAGTACTTC	CASSPVRQETQYF	.	TRBV6-5	TRBJ2-5	.
TGCGCCAGCAGCCAAGATGGGAGCGGAACGAGCTCCTACAATGAGCAGTTCTTC	CASSQDGSGTSSYNEQFF	.	TRBV4-3	TRBJ2-1	.
TGTGCCAGCACCCTCGGACTATTATCCTCTCCCCCTTTTAATGAGCAGTTCTTC	CASTLGLLSSPPFNEQFF	.	TRBV6-7	TRBJ2-1	.
TGCGCCAGCAGCCAAGGACTGGGGACTGGAAATGAGCAGTTCTTC	CASSQGLGTGNEQFF	.	TRBV4-3	TRBJ2-1	.
TGTGCTAGTGGTTTGGTACGGGATGCTAGCGGGAATCTTGTGACCCAGTACTTC	CASGLVRDASGNLVTQYF	once	TRBV12-5	TRBJ2-5	TRBD2
TGTGCCAGCAGTGATGTAGCGGGAGGACCAGATACGCAGTATTTT	CASSDVAGGPDTQYF	.	TRBV6-1	TRBJ2-3	TRBD2
TGTGCCAGCAGCTTGGGGGCAGTCGACTATGGCTACACCTTC	CASSLGAVDYGYTF	.	TRBV5-6	TRBJ1-2	.
TGTGCCAGCAGCGTAGCGGGACAGGGCAATGAGCAGTTCTTC	CASSVAGQGNEQFF	.	TRBV9	TRBJ2-1	TRBD1
TGTGCCAGCAGTTTGACAGGGGGGGCGGGCATGAACACTGAAGCTTTCTTT	CASSLTGGAGMNTEAFF	once	TRBV28	TRBJ1-1	TRBD1
TGTGCCAGCAGCTCTCAAGGGACTAGCGGGAGGGCCTACAATGAGCAGTTCTTC	CASSSQGTSGRAYNEQFF	.	TRBV7-2	TRBJ2-1	TRBD2
TGTGCCAGCAGCGGCATCGTCTCTGGGGCCAACGTCCTGACTTTC	CASSGIVSGANVLTF	.	TRBV7-9	TRBJ2-6	.
TGTGCCATAACAGCGGGGCAGAACACCGGGGAGCTGTTTTTT	CAITAGQNTGELFF	.	TRBV10-3	TRBJ2-2	TRBD2